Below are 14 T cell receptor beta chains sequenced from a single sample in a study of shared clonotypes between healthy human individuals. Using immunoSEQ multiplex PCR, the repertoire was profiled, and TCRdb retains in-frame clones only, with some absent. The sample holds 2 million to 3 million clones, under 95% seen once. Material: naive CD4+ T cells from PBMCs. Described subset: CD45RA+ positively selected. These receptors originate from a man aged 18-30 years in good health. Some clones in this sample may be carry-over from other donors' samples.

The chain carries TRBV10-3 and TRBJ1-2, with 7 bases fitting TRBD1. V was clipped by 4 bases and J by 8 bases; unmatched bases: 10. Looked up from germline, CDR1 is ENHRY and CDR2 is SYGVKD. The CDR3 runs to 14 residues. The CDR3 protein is CAISAGPGGGGYTF. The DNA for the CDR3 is TGTGCCATCAGTGCGGGCCCAGGGGGGGGCGGCTACACCTTC.

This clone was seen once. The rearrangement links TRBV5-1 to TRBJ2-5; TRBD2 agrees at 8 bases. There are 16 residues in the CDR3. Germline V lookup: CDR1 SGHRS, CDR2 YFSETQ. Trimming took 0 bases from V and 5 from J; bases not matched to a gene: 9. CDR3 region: CASSLAPAGDGETQYF. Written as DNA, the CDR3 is TGCGCCAGCAGCTTGGCTCCAGCGGGAGATGGGGAGACCCAGTACTTC.

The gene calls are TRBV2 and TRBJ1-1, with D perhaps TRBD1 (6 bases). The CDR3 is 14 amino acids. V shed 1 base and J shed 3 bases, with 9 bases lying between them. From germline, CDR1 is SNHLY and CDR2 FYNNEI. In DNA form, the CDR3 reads TGTGCCAGCAGTGAAGAGGGGGGGGACACTGAAGCTTTCTTT. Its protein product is CASSEEGGDTEAFF.

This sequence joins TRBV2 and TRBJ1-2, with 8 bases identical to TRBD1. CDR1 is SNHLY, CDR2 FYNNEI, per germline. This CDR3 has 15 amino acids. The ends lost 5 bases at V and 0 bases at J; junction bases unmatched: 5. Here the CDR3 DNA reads TGTGCCAGCAGTCAGAGACAGGGGTCTAACTATGGCTACACCTTC. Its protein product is CASSQRQGSNYGYTF.

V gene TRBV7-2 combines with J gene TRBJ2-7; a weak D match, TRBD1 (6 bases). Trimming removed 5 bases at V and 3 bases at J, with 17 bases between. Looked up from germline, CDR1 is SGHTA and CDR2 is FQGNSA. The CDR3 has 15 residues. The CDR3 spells CASSQTGNGDYEQYF. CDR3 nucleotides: TGTGCCAGCAGCCAAACAGGGAACGGAGACTACGAGCAGTACTTC.

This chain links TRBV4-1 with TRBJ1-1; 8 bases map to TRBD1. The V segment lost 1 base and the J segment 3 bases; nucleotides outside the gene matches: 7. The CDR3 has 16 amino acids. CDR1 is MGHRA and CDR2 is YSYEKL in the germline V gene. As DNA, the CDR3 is TGCGCCAGCAGCCAAGCCCCGGGACAGGAGTACACTGAAGCTTTCTTT. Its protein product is CASSQAPGQEYTEAFF.

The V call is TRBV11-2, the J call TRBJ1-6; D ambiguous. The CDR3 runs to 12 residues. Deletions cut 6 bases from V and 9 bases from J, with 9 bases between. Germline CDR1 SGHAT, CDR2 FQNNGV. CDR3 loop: CASRQSGSPLHF. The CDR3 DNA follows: TGTGCCAGCAGACAGTCAGGTTCACCCCTCCACTTT.

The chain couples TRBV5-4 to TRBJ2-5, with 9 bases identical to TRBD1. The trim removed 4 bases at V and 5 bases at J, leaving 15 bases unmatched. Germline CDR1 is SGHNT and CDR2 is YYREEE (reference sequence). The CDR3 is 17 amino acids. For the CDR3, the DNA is TGTGCCAGCAGCCAATCTGGACAGGGGCCCTTCGGGGAGACCCAGTACTTC. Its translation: CASSQSGQGPFGETQYF.

The CDR3 sequence is CASSSGTLNTGELFF. The CDR3 DNA reads TGTGCCAGCAGCTCCGGGACATTGAACACCGGGGAGCTGTTTTTT. The chain uses TRBV5-5 and TRBJ2-2; D may be TRBD1 (6 bases). CDR1 SGHKS and CDR2 YYEKEE come from the germline V gene (reference sequence). The CDR3 has 15 residues. Trimming removed 3 bases at V and 1 base at J, with 10 bases between.

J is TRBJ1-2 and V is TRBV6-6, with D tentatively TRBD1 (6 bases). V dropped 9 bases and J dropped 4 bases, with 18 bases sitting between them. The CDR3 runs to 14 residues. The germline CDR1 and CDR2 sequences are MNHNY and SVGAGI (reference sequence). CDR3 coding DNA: TGTGCCAGTATGGGCAGGGGCGCGGGCTATGGCTACACCTTC. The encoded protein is CASMGRGAGYGYTF.

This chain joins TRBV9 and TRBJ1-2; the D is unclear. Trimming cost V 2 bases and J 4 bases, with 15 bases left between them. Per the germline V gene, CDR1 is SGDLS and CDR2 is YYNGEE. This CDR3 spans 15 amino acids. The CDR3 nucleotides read TGTGCCAGCAGCGTCCAACCCGCGGGCACCTATGGCTACACCTTC. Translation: CASSVQPAGTYGYTF.

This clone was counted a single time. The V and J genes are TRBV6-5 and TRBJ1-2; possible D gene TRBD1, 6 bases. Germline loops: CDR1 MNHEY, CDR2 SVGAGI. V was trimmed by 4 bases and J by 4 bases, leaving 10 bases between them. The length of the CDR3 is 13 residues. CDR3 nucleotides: TGTGCCAGCAGTTCCGGGACAATCTATGGCTACACCTTC. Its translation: CASSSGTIYGYTF.

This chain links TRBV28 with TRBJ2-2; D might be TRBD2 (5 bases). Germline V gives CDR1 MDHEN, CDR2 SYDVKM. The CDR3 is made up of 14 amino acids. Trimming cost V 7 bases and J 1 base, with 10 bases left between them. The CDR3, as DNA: TGTGCCAGCAAAAGGGCGGGGAACACCGGGGAGCTGTTTTTT. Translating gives CASKRAGNTGELFF.

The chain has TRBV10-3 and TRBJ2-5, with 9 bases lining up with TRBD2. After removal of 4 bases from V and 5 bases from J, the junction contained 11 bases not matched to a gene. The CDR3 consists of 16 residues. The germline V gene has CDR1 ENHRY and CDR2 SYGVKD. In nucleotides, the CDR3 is TGTGCCATCAGTGGGCGGCGCGGGGGGGGCTGGGAGACCCAGTACTTC. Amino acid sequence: CAISGRRGGGWETQYF.